The clone carrying this T cell receptor beta chain was found many times. The data stem from a study of early T cells in non-severe SARS-CoV-2 infection. TCRdb recomputed calls from the 5' RACE reads with MiXCR, one row per CDR3 protein. The sample lists about 59,000 distinct CDR3 sequences; under 15% were seen once. The receptor was isolated from an adult who was a healthcare worker with PCR-confirmed SARS-CoV-2 infection or an uninfected control (not recorded which). Specimen: whole blood, collected at baseline.

The CDR3 coding sequence is TGTGCCAGCAGGTTTGACTCCCGCTCTGGAAACACCATATATTTT. Amino acids: CASRFDSRSGNTIYF. This chain joins TRBV6-5 and TRBJ1-3; D is unresolved. The CDR3 runs 15 residues. Germline lookup yields CDR1 MNHEY and CDR2 SVGAGI. Trimming cost V 6 bases and J 0 bases, with 12 bases left between them.